The sequence of this T cell receptor beta chain was determined in a study of blood T cell repertoires in COVID-19. Study context: Sites across the United States, Italy and Spain contributed samples from acute and convalescent COVID-19.

Produced via immunoSEQ multiplex PCR; TCRdb's table is partial and in-frame only. The sample has about 120,000 clones; more than 70% are singletons. In germline, CDR1 is LGHDT, CDR2 YNNKEL (reference sequence). The CDR3 has 14 residues. V was trimmed by 1 base and J by 9 bases, leaving 15 bases between them. This TCR was sampled from a woman aged 45 to 65 with acute or convalescent COVID-19. This chain connects TRBV3-1 (or the pseudogene TRBV3-2) to TRBJ2-5; D may be TRBD1 (7 bases). Sequencing was carried out using peripheral blood. The CDR3 sequence is CASSQVAEGAAQYF. In nucleotides, the CDR3 is TGTGCCAGCAGCCAAGTAGCGGAGGGGGCGGCCCAGTACTTC.